These 20 T cell receptor beta chains came from one sample sequenced in a study of blood T cell repertoires in COVID-19. Measured with immunoSEQ multiplex PCR; TCRdb has only the in-frame clones, and not every one. The repertoire includes some 270,000 clones, more than 85% of them detected once, and 0.75% to 0.9% sits in the top ten. Sequenced input: peripheral blood. These TCRs come from a man aged 25 to 40 with acute or convalescent COVID-19.

In this sample, this clone turned up a few times. The V call is TRBV18, the J call TRBJ1-5; 7 bases match TRBD1. The CDR3 sequence is 14 residues long. V trimming: 8 bases; J trimming: 4 bases; junction bases outside the gene matches: 8. Per the germline V gene, CDR1 is KGHSH and CDR2 is LQKENI. CDR3 loop: CASTETGLNQPQHF. For the CDR3, the DNA is TGTGCCAGCACAGAGACAGGGTTGAATCAGCCCCAGCATTTT.

The chain joins TRBV12-5 to TRBJ2-2; 10 bases agree with TRBD2. The J segment lost 6 bases and the V segment lost 8 bases, leaving 12 bases of the junction unmatched. CDR3 size: 16 residues. The V gene's germline CDR1 is LGHNT and CDR2 FRNRAP. In DNA, the CDR3 is TGTGCTAGTATAGCGGGGGGCGCCCTAGGGGCCGGGGAGCTGTTTTTT. Its protein product is CASIAGGALGAGELFF.

The rearrangement joins TRBV5-1 to TRBJ2-3; 11 bases line up with TRBD2. The CDR3 length is 16 residues. The germline V gene has CDR1 SGHRS and CDR2 YFSETQ. V shed 2 bases and J 3 bases; nucleotides not matched to a gene: 5. The CDR3 DNA reads TGCGCCAGCAGCTTCAGGCTAGCGGGAGGAACAGATACGCAGTATTTT. Its protein is CASSFRLAGGTDTQYF.

For this clone: Other DNA sequences in the sample encode the same CDR3. The J gene is TRBJ2-7, the V gene TRBV2; 9 nucleotides align to TRBD1. Germline V gene lookup returns CDR1 SNHLY and CDR2 FYNNEI. CDR3 size: 12 residues. Unmatched junction bases numbered 3, after V lost 8 bases and J lost 4 bases. CDR3 DNA sequence: TGTGCCAGCGGGGGACAGGGATACGAGCAGTACTTC. It encodes CASGGQGYEQYF.

The CDR3 reads CAWSRDRSRYTF. As DNA, the CDR3 is TGTGCCTGGAGCCGGGACAGGAGTAGGTACACCTTC. V is TRBV30 and J is TRBJ1-2, with 8 bases that match TRBD1. From germline, CDR1 is GTSNPN and CDR2 SVGIG (reference sequence). Trimming cost V 3 bases and J 11 bases; bases outside gene matches: 8. This CDR3 has 12 residues.

In this sample, this clone turned up a few times. The gene calls are TRBV24-1 and TRBJ1-5; 7 positions agree with TRBD1. V shed 6 bases, J shed 5 bases, and the junction held 6 bases outside the gene matches. Germline CDR1 reads KGHDR; CDR2 reads SFDVKD. The CDR3 is 14 residues long. The CDR3 DNA reads TGTGCCACCAGTCAAGGAGACAGGGATCAGCCCCAGCATTTT. It codes for CATSQGDRDQPQHF.

The chain employs TRBV19 and TRBJ1-6; TRBD1 matches at 7 bases. The CDR3 contains 14 residues. The germline V gene has CDR1 LNHDA and CDR2 SQIVND (reference sequence). V shed 4 bases, J shed 7 bases, and the junction held 4 bases outside the gene matches. The CDR3 DNA follows: TGTGCCAGTAGTACCGACAGGGTAAATTCACCCCTCCACTTT. Translating it yields CASSTDRVNSPLHF.

The J gene is TRBJ1-2, the V gene TRBV6-5; 8 bases are a match to TRBD1. Trimming removed 6 bases from V and 4 bases from J; junction bases left unmatched: 7. Germline V gene sequence: CDR1 MNHEY, CDR2 SVGAGI. CDR3 size: 14 residues. Written as DNA, the CDR3 is TGTGCCAGCAGACGACAGGGGATTCTCTATGGCTACACCTTC. It yields the protein CASRRQGILYGYTF.

The rearrangement joins TRBV7-9 to TRBJ2-2; 7 bases line up with TRBD2. V was pared by 7 bases and J by 0 bases, with 8 bases of the junction left unmatched. CDR1 is SEHNR, CDR2 FQNEAQ, per germline (reference sequence). This CDR3 contains 16 residues. For the CDR3, the DNA is TGTGCCAGCATCACTAGCGCAATGTCGAACACCGGGGAGCTGTTTTTT. It yields the protein CASITSAMSNTGELFF.

This clone was seen more than once but under ten times. This chain joins TRBV28 and TRBJ1-1; D is unresolved. Per germline, CDR1 MDHEN and CDR2 SYDVKM. Between the trimmed V and J ends, which lost 7 bases and 1 base, there was a span of 13 bases. CDR3 size: 14 residues. This chain's CDR3 is CASIVSTRNTEAFF. CDR3 bases: TGTGCCAGCATTGTCTCGACAAGGAACACTGAAGCTTTCTTT.

The chain joins TRBV7-3 to TRBJ1-1, with D possibly being TRBD1 (6 bases). The CDR3 runs 16 residues. The V end was cut by 0 bases, the J end by 4 bases, with 15 bases between. Germline V gene data show CDR1 as SGHTA and CDR2 as FQGTGA. The CDR3 sequence is CASSLTADRKGTEAFF. CDR3 coding DNA: TGTGCCAGCAGCTTAACGGCCGACAGGAAAGGCACTGAAGCTTTCTTT. The variable domain in full, with the rest retrieved from reference TRBV7-3 and TRBJ1-1, is GAGVSQTPSNKVTEKGKYVELRCDPISGHTALYWYRQSLGQGPEFLIYFQGTGAADDSGLPNDRFFAVRPEGSVSTLKIQRTERGDSAVYLCASSLTADRKGTEAFFGQGTRLTVV.

The V and J genes are TRBV27 and TRBJ2-3; a weak D match, TRBD2 (5 bases). V lost 1 base and J lost 7, with 9 bases in between. Germline assignment: CDR1 MNHEY and CDR2 SMNVEV (reference sequence). The CDR3 length is 13 residues. The CDR3 coding sequence is TGTGCCAGCAGTTTATTACGGGAAAATACGCAGTATTTT. Translating gives CASSLLRENTQYF.

The chain has TRBV7-3 and TRBJ1-1; D gene unclear. From germline, CDR1 is SGHTA and CDR2 FQGTGA. The CDR3 spans 13 residues. V was clipped by 4 bases and J by 3 bases, with 9 bases between them. This CDR3 reads CASSSQIHTEAFF. The DNA of the CDR3 is TGTGCCAGCAGCTCCCAGATACACACTGAAGCTTTCTTT.

CDR3 bases: TGCGCCAGCAGCTTGGGTCTGCGGGAGTCAGAGACCCAGTACTTC. Protein product: CASSLGLRESETQYF. The chain is built from TRBV5-1 and TRBJ2-5; 7 bases map to TRBD2. Unmatched junction bases numbered 6, after V lost 0 bases and J lost 4 bases. This CDR3 has 15 amino acids. Germline loops: CDR1 SGHRS, CDR2 YFSETQ.

The rearrangement uses TRBV28 and TRBJ1-5; D possibly corresponds to TRBD1 (5 bases). Trimming shortened V by 7 bases and J by 6 bases, and 19 bases separated the two germline ends. This CDR3 has 15 amino acids. The germline V gene has CDR1 MDHEN and CDR2 SYDVKM. Written as DNA, the CDR3 is TGTGCCAGCACCCTAGGGGCACAACGGTCTCAGCCCCAGCATTTT. Translation: CASTLGAQRSQPQHF.

The CDR3 reads CASSLTGVSVAFF. The CDR3 nucleotides read TGCGCCAGCAGCTTGACAGGGGTCTCCGTAGCTTTCTTT. The chain combines TRBV5-1 with TRBJ1-1; TRBD1 agrees at 7 bases. V lost 1 base, J lost 10 bases, and 7 bases stayed unmatched. Germline assignment: CDR1 SGHRS and CDR2 YFSETQ. This CDR3 region has 13 residues.

The V and J genes are TRBV2 and TRBJ1-2; 7 positions agree with TRBD1. The CDR3 is made up of 14 amino acids. Losses at the gene ends were 0 bases for V and 8 bases for J; bases not matched to a gene: 6. Germline CDR1 reads SNHLY; CDR2 reads FYNNEI. This CDR3 is CASSEALRGIGYTF. The CDR3, as DNA: TGTGCCAGCAGTGAAGCGCTCAGGGGGATCGGCTACACCTTC.

This rearrangement joins TRBV7-8 to TRBJ1-5; TRBD1 aligns across 8 bases. The V segment lost 2 bases and the J segment 5 bases; nucleotides outside the gene matches: 17. Germline V gives CDR1 SGHVS, CDR2 FQNEAQ. The CDR3 contains 19 residues. The CDR3 coding sequence is TGTGCCAGCAGCTTATTATCGGCTGGAGGGACAGGCAGTTATCAGCCCCAGCATTTT. Protein sequence: CASSLLSAGGTGSYQPQHF.

CDR3 amino acids: CASKRAGGIEETQYF. The CDR3 DNA reads TGTGCCAGCAAACGAGCGGGGGGCATCGAAGAGACCCAGTACTTC. V usage is TRBV19 and J usage is TRBJ2-5; 9 nucleotides line up with TRBD2. This CDR3 is 15 amino acids long. Germline V CDR1 and CDR2: LNHDA, SQIVND (reference sequence). The V gene end was trimmed by 9 bases and the J gene end by 3 bases; junction bases not matched to a gene: 11.

V and J are TRBV7-9 and TRBJ1-1; no reliable D call. Germline CDR1 is SEHNR and CDR2 is FQNEAQ (reference sequence). This CDR3 has 13 amino acids. V was shortened by 3 bases and J by 0 bases, with 5 bases between the two germline ends. CDR3 sequence: CASSFELNTEAFF. The CDR3 DNA reads as TGTGCCAGCAGCTTCGAGTTGAACACTGAAGCTTTCTTT.